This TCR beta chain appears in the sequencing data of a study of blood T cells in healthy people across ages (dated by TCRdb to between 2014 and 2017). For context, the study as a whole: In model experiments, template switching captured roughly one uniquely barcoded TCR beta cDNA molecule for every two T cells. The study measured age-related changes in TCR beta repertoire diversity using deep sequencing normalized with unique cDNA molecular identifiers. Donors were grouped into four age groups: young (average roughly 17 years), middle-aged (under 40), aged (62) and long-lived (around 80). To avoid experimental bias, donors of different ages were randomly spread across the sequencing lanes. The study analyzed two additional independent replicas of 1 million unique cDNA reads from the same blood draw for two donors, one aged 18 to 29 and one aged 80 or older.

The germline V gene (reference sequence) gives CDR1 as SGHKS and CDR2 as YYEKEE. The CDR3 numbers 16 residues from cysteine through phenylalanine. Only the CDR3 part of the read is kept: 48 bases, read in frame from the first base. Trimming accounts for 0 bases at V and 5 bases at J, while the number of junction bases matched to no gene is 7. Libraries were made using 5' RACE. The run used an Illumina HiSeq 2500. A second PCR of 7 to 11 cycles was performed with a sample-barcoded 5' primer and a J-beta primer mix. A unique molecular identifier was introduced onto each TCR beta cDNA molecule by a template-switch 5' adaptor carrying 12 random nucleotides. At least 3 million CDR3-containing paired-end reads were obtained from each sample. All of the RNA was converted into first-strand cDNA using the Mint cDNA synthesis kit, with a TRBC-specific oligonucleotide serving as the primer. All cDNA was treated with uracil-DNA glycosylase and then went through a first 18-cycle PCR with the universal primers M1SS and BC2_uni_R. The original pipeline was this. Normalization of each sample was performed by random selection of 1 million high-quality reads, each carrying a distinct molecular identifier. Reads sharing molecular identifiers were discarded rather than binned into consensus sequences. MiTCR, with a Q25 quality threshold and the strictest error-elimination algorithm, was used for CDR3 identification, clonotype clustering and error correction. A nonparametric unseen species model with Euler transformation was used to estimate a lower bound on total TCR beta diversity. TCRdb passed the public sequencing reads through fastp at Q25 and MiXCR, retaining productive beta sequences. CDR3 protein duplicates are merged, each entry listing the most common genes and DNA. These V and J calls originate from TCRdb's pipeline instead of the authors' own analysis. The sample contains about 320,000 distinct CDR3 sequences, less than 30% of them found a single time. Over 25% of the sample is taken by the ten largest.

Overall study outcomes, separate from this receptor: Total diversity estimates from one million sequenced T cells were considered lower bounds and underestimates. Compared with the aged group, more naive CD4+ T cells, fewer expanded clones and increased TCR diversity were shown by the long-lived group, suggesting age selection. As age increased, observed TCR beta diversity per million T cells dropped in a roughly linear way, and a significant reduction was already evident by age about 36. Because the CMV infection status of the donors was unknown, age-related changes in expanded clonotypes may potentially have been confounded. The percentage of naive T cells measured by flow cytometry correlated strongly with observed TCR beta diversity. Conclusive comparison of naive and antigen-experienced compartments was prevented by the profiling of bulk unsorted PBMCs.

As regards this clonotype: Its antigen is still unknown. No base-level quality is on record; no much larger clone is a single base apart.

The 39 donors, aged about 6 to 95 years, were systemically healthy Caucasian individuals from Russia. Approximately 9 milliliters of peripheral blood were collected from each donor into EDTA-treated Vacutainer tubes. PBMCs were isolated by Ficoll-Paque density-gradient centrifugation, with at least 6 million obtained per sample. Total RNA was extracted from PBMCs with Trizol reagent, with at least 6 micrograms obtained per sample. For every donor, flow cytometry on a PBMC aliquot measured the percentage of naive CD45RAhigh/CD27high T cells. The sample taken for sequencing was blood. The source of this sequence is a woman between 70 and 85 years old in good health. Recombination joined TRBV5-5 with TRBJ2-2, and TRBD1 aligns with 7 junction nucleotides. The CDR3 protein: CASSLAAGGFTGELFF. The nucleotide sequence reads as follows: TGTGCCAGCAGCTTGGCCGCAGGGGGTTTTACCGGGGAGCTGTTTTTT.